Listed below are T cell receptor beta chains from one sample, sequenced in a study of T cell changes during pregnancy in multiple sclerosis. Clones were read by immunoSEQ multiplex PCR, and TCRdb kept only the in-frame ones, dropping some. This table has 28,000 or so clones, 75% to 95% appearing once. The sequenced sample was CD8+ T cells from peripheral blood mononuclear cells, obtained before pregnancy. These receptors all come from a female donor with multiple sclerosis, enrolled in a pregnancy study. Each CDR3 is given with its conserved first and last residue. The D gene is left open where the match is weak. The size entry is marked missing in some rows and otherwise reads once, few, many or a size class.

clone_size j_call d_call v_call cdr3_nt cdr3_aa
NA TRBJ2-5 NA TRBV7-3 TGTGCCAGCAGCTCCTCCGGGACTGATGAGACCCAGTACTTC CASSSSGTDETQYF
once TRBJ2-1 TRBD2 TRBV28 TGTGCCAGCAATCCTGGGACAGCTAGCGGGAGTTACAATGAGCAGTTCTTC CASNPGTASGSYNEQFF
NA TRBJ2-7 TRBD2 TRBV4-3 TGCGCCAGCAGCCAGGGACTAGGGTACGAGCAGTACTTC CASSQGLGYEQYF
NA TRBJ2-7 NA TRBV12-5 TGTGCTAGTGGTACCGGACAGATCTACGAGCAGTACTTC CASGTGQIYEQYF
NA TRBJ1-2 NA TRBV4-1 TGCGCCAGCAGCCAAGAGAAAGCCGCCCCGGGGGGCTACACCTTC CASSQEKAAPGGYTF
NA TRBJ2-1 TRBD2 TRBV15 TGTGCCACAGTACGGGGACTAGGTAACTACAATGAGCAGTTCTTC CATVRGLGNYNEQFF
NA TRBJ2-7 TRBD1 TRBV19 TGTGCCAGTAGTGATGCGACAGGGGGACGCGAGCAGTACTTC CASSDATGGREQYF
NA TRBJ2-5 TRBD2 TRBV4-3 TGCGCCAGCAGCCAAGGGCTAGCGGGAGGGAATTTAGAGACCCAGTACTTC CASSQGLAGGNLETQYF
NA TRBJ2-7 TRBD2 TRBV10-1 TGCGCCAGCAGACTAGGACTAGCGGGACTGTACGAGCAGTACTTC CASRLGLAGLYEQYF
NA TRBJ2-3 TRBD2 TRBV4-3 TGCGCCAGCAGCCAAGATGATTCGGGCGGGAGTACAGATACGCAGTATTTT CASSQDDSGGSTDTQYF
NA TRBJ2-5 TRBD2 TRBV28 TGTGCCAGCAGTTTAATCCCCCGGGGGGGCCAAGAGACCCAGTACTTC CASSLIPRGGQETQYF
once TRBJ2-1 NA TRBV9 TGTGCCAGCAGCGTAGGATGGGGGCAGTACAATGAGCAGTTCTTC CASSVGWGQYNEQFF
NA TRBJ1-2 NA TRBV5-8 TGTGCCAGCAGCTTTCCCCAGGGCAACTATGGCTACACCTTC CASSFPQGNYGYTF
NA TRBJ2-7 NA TRBV18 TGTGCCAGCTCACCCAGGGTGTCCTACGAGCAGTACTTC CASSPRVSYEQYF
once TRBJ2-1 NA TRBV2 TGTGCCAGCAGAGAACTTAGCTCCTACAATGAGCAGTTCTTC CASRELSSYNEQFF
NA TRBJ2-2 NA TRBV4-3 TGCGCCAGCAGCCCCAGTCTAGTCCACCTGAACACCGGGGAGCTGTTTTTT CASSPSLVHLNTGELFF
once TRBJ2-7 TRBD1 TRBV28 TGTGCCAGCAGCCAGACAGGGCAACGCTACGAGCAGTACTTC CASSQTGQRYEQYF
NA TRBJ2-1 TRBD2 TRBV13 TGTGCCAGCAGCTCTAGCGGAGACTCAGATTACAATGAGCAGTTCTTC CASSSSGDSDYNEQFF
NA TRBJ2-1 TRBD2 TRBV7-9 TGTGCCAGCAGCTGGCGGGAGTATGAGCAGTTCTTC CASSWREYEQFF
NA TRBJ2-7 NA TRBV19 TGTGCCAGTAGTAGATTGACAGAACACCCCTGGAAGCAGTACTTC CASSRLTEHPWKQYF
NA TRBJ2-6 NA TRBV10-1 TGCGCCAGCAGTGATCACGGGACACCCAGTAGCTCTGGGGCCAACGTCCTGACTTTC CASSDHGTPSSSGANVLTF
many TRBJ1-5 NA TRBV19 TGTGCCAGTACAGGGCAAGGTCAGCCCCAGCATTTT CASTGQGQPQHF
NA TRBJ1-4 TRBD1 TRBV4-3 TGCGCCAGCAGCCAGGGGACAGGGAGCGGTGAAAAACTGTTTTTT CASSQGTGSGEKLFF
NA TRBJ2-1 TRBD2 TRBV5-3 TGTGCCAGAAGCTTGGTACTAGCGGGAAACAATGAGCAGTTCTTC CARSLVLAGNNEQFF
few TRBJ2-7 TRBD1 TRBV4-3 TGCGCCAGCAGCCGAGACAGGGTGGCCCGGTTTTATCACGAGCAGTACTTC CASSRDRVARFYHEQYF
NA TRBJ2-5 NA TRBV5-5 TGTGCCAGCAGCCCCGACGACGTCGCCAATCTCGGGGAGACCCAGTACTTC CASSPDDVANLGETQYF
NA TRBJ2-1 NA TRBV7-9 TGTGCCAGCAGCCTATCGTTGAATGAGCAGTTCTTC CASSLSLNEQFF
once TRBJ1-2 TRBD1 TRBV7-9 TGTGCCAGCAGCTTAGGGACAGGGGGAAACTATGGCTACACCTTC CASSLGTGGNYGYTF
NA TRBJ2-5 TRBD2 TRBV9 TGTGCCAGCAGTCAGAGCGGGAGGAATCAAGAGACCCAGTACTTC CASSQSGRNQETQYF
NA TRBJ2-1 NA TRBV4-3 TGCGCCAGCAGCCAAGACGCGGATTACAATGAGCAGTTCTTC CASSQDADYNEQFF
NA TRBJ2-1 NA TRBV27 TGTGCCAGCAGTTTAAGTGGGAGCACCTACAATGAGCAGTTCTTC CASSLSGSTYNEQFF
NA TRBJ2-7 NA TRBV9 TGTGCCAGCAGCACCGTAGCGGAGATACCCGGCGAGCAGTACTTC CASSTVAEIPGEQYF
NA TRBJ1-1 NA TRBV27 TGTGCCAGCAGTTTAAGGGGATTGAACACTGAAGCTTTCTTT CASSLRGLNTEAFF
NA TRBJ2-7 NA TRBV5-5 TGTGCCAGCAGCTTGGAACCTACTAGGGCCTACGAGCAGTACTTC CASSLEPTRAYEQYF
NA TRBJ1-2 NA TRBV9 TGTGCCAGCAGCTTCAGTGATACCTATGGCTACACCTTC CASSFSDTYGYTF
NA TRBJ1-1 NA TRBV5-1 TGCGCCAGCAGCTTCCGGTACGGGGGCACTGAAGCTTTCTTT CASSFRYGGTEAFF
NA TRBJ1-5 NA TRBV15 TGTGCCACCAGCGCTACTCGCGGGGGGACGAATCAGCCCCAGCATTTT CATSATRGGTNQPQHF
NA TRBJ2-7 NA TRBV7-2 TGTGCCAGCAGCCGACCAGAGACTCCCCCCCGCGAGCAGTACTTC CASSRPETPPREQYF
NA TRBJ2-7 TRBD1 TRBV6-6 TGTGCCAGCAGCTCAGCCCAGGGGGATCGGGACGAGCAGTACTTC CASSSAQGDRDEQYF
NA TRBJ1-5 NA TRBV19 TGTGCCAGTAGTATAGTGGCCAATCAGCCCCAGCATTTT CASSIVANQPQHF
NA TRBJ2-3 TRBD2 TRBV7-9 TGTGCCAGCAGCTTATCTTATGGGGGAGGGGAGTCCACAGATACGCAGTATTTT CASSLSYGGGESTDTQYF
NA TRBJ2-7 NA TRBV19 TGTGCCAGTAGTATGGGGGCAGACTCCTACGAGCAGTACTTC CASSMGADSYEQYF
once TRBJ2-7 NA TRBV11-3 TGTGCCAGCAGCTTCACAGGGCCGCTACGAGAGCAGTACTTC CASSFTGPLREQYF
NA TRBJ1-5 NA TRBV25-1 TGTGCCAGCCGACAGTCCGCTTTGCGCAATCAGCCCCAGCATTTT CASRQSALRNQPQHF
NA TRBJ2-7 TRBD2 TRBV28 TGTGCCAGCAGCCAACCGGGAGGTGACGAGCAGTACTTT CASSQPGGDEQYF
NA TRBJ2-7 TRBD2 TRBV4-1 TGCGCCAGCAGCCAAACTAGCGGGACCTACGAGCAGTACTTC CASSQTSGTYEQYF
NA TRBJ2-2 TRBD2 TRBV25-1 TGTGCCAGCAGTATCGGGACTAGCGAGTGGGGCGGGGAGCTGTTTTTT CASSIGTSEWGGELFF
NA TRBJ1-4 NA TRBV18 TGTGCCAGCTCACTGCGGACAGCTATAAATGAAAAACTGTTTTTT CASSLRTAINEKLFF
once TRBJ1-2 NA TRBV7-9 TGTGCGTCCGGCCCAGAGGGCTATGGCTACACCTTC CASGPEGYGYTF
NA TRBJ1-5 TRBD1 TRBV28 TGTGCCAGCGACTCTGGACAGGGGTGGGAGCCCCAGCATTTT CASDSGQGWEPQHF
NA TRBJ2-7 TRBD2 TRBV29-1 TGCAGCGTTGGGGCGGGGGAGTACGAGCAGTACTTC CSVGAGEYEQYF